This T cell receptor beta chain was retrieved from a study of radiotherapy plus CTLA-4 blockade in lung cancer. Overall study: There were objective responses in 18% of patients, and 31% had disease control.

Data came from immunoSEQ multiplex PCR; TCRdb stores just in-frame clones and leaves some out. This sample yields approximately 95,000 clones, of which around 86% are seen a single time; around 3.7% belongs to the top ten. CDR1 is SGHVS, CDR2 FQNEAQ, per germline. The CDR3 extends over 11 amino acids. Trimming pared 3 bases from V and 4 bases from J, leaving 2 bases between. This TCR was recovered from a human donor with non-small cell lung cancer who had a partial response to radiotherapy plus ipilimumab. The sample in question was peripheral blood, obtained from a patient treated with radiotherapy plus ipilimumab. This chain uses TRBV7-8 with TRBJ2-3; D is unresolved. This chain's CDR3 is CASSFADTQYF. The CDR3 region has the DNA TGTGCCAGCAGCTTCGCAGATACGCAGTATTTT.